The 21 T cell receptor beta chains listed next were all sequenced from one sample in a study of T cell changes during pregnancy in multiple sclerosis. Produced via immunoSEQ multiplex PCR; TCRdb's table is partial and in-frame only. The top ten hold roughly 7.2% of the sample, which has tens of thousands of clones, over 90% seen once. Source: CD8+ T cells from peripheral blood mononuclear cells, taken in the third trimester of pregnancy. The receptors stem from a female donor with multiple sclerosis, enrolled in a pregnancy study.

In its sample, this clone ranks as medium-sized. The V and J genes are TRBV18 and TRBJ2-5; no clear D gene. V lost 3 bases to trimming and J lost 2 bases, with 13 bases between them. There are 15 residues in the CDR3. The germline V gene has CDR1 KGHSH and CDR2 LQKENI. In DNA, the CDR3 is TGTGCCAGCTCACCCACCGTCGGAGAACAAGAGACCCAGTACTTC. Translated, it gives CASSPTVGEQETQYF.

The V and J genes are TRBV5-4 and TRBJ2-3, with 13 bases aligning to TRBD2. Germline assignment: CDR1 SGHNT and CDR2 YYREEE (reference sequence). The V and J ends lost 2 bases and 4 bases, in that order; junction bases with no gene match: 7. The CDR3 extends over 17 amino acids. CDR3 in DNA: TGTGCCAGCAGCTTATTTAGAGGACTAGCGGGAGCAGATACGCAGTATTTT. It codes for CASSLFRGLAGADTQYF.

The genes are TRBV7-8 and TRBJ2-3; no firm D call. The germline CDR1 and CDR2 sequences are SGHVS and FQNEAQ. Trimming removed 4 bases at V and 0 bases at J, with 14 bases between. This CDR3 comprises 16 residues. Written as DNA, the CDR3 is TGTGCCAGCAGCTCCCTCATCTCCACTAGCACAGATACGCAGTATTTT. Translated: CASSSLISTSTDTQYF.

The chain has TRBV4-3 and TRBJ2-2; D is perhaps TRBD1 (6 bases). CDR1 LGHNA and CDR2 YSLEER come from the germline V gene. Deletions cut 1 base from V and 5 bases from J, with 17 bases between. CDR3 size: 17 residues. CDR3 sequence reads: CASSQVGADWGTGELFF. The DNA of the CDR3 is TGCGCCAGCAGCCAAGTGGGGGCGGATTGGGGAACCGGGGAGCTGTTTTTT.

This chain uses TRBV5-5 with TRBJ1-6; D is possibly TRBD1 (6 bases). The length of the CDR3 is 18 residues. V was pared by 5 bases and J by 0 bases, with 18 bases between. Germline loops: CDR1 SGHKS, CDR2 YYEKEE (reference sequence). CDR3 loop: CASSRSHRESSYNSPLHF. DNA of the CDR3: TGTGCCAGCAGTCGGAGTCACAGGGAGAGCTCCTATAATTCACCCCTCCACTTT.

The CDR3: CASSLQAGAETQYF. The CDR3 DNA reads as TGTGCCAGCAGCTTACAAGCGGGAGCAGAGACCCAGTACTTC. The chain uses TRBV7-8 and TRBJ2-5; the match to TRBD2 covers 8 bases. The CDR3 has 14 residues. V trimming: 2 bases; J trimming: 4 bases; junction bases outside the gene matches: 3. Germline V gives CDR1 SGHVS, CDR2 FQNEAQ.

This clone was seen only once. The chain joins TRBV6-5 to TRBJ1-6, with D tentatively TRBD1 (6 bases). Trimming shortened V by 2 bases and J by 7 bases, and 15 bases separated the two germline ends. The CDR3 consists of 16 residues. Germline V CDR1 and CDR2: MNHEY, SVGAGI. The DNA for the CDR3 is TGTGCCAGCAGTTACGTCTTGGGGGCAGCGAATTCACCCCTCCACTTT. This encodes CASSYVLGAANSPLHF.

The chain recombines TRBV23-1 with TRBJ1-6; possibly TRBD1 for D (5 bases). TRBV23-1 is an ORF for which the function is uncertain. The germline V and J ends were trimmed by 1 base and 6 bases, with 13 bases remaining between them. The CDR3 is 16 amino acids. The CDR3, as DNA: TGCGCCAGCAGTCAATTGGGGCTCAACACTAATTCACCCCTCCACTTT. This sequence encodes CASSQLGLNTNSPLHF.

The chain couples TRBV7-9 to TRBJ2-1, with a possible D match to TRBD2 (6 bases). Trimming shortened V by 1 base and J by 10 bases, and 14 bases separated the two germline ends. Per the germline V gene, CDR1 is SEHNR and CDR2 is FQNEAQ (reference sequence). The CDR3 is 14 amino acids. CDR3 in amino acids: CASSLVGGIGEQFF. The CDR3, as DNA: TGTGCCAGCAGCTTAGTTGGGGGGATTGGAGAGCAGTTCTTC.

The V gene is TRBV4-3, the J gene TRBJ1-5; 9 nucleotides agree with TRBD1. V lost 4 bases to trimming and J lost 4 bases; unmatched junction nucleotides: 5. The CDR3 length is 15 residues. Germline-derived CDR1 and CDR2 are LGHNA and YSLEER. The CDR3 here is CASSPGTGPNQPQHF. The CDR3 coding sequence is TGCGCCAGCAGCCCCGGGACAGGGCCTAATCAGCCCCAGCATTTT.

The chain is built from TRBV19 and TRBJ1-1, with 9 positions matching TRBD1. The CDR3 covers 14 residues. Trimming removed 3 bases from V and 6 bases from J; junction bases left unmatched: 5. CDR1 and CDR2 from the germline V gene are LNHDA and SQIVND (reference sequence). In DNA form, the CDR3 reads TGTGCCAGTAGTATGGGACAGGGCCTCGCTGAAGCTTTCTTT. Its protein is CASSMGQGLAEAFF. The variable domain in full, completed from reference TRBV19 and TRBJ1-1, reads DGGITQSPKYLFRKEGQNVTLSCEQNLNHDAMYWYRQDPGQGLRLIYYSQIVNDFQKGDIAEGYSVSREKKESFPLTVTSAQKNPTAFYLCASSMGQGLAEAFFGQGTRLTVV.

A few counts support this clone. This chain uses TRBV11-1 with TRBJ2-3; D is ambiguous. This CDR3 has 14 amino acids. Trimming cost V 1 base and J 6 bases, with 11 bases left between them. Germline-derived CDR1 and CDR2 are SGHAT and FQDESV (reference sequence). The CDR3 DNA follows: TGTGCCAGCAGCTTAGTCGCAGACTCGGATACGCAGTATTTT. This sequence encodes CASSLVADSDTQYF. The variable domain in full, with the rest retrieved from reference TRBV11-1 and TRBJ2-3, is EAEVAQSPRYKITEKSQAVAFWCDPISGHATLYWYRQILGQGPELLVQFQDESVVDDSQLPKDRFSAERLKGVDSTLKIQPAELGDSAMYLCASSLVADSDTQYFGPGTRLTVL.

The chain carries TRBV2 and TRBJ2-5; D gene unclear. The germline V gene has CDR1 SNHLY and CDR2 FYNNEI. This CDR3 contains 13 residues. Between the trimmed V and J ends, which lost 4 bases and 0 bases, there was a span of 6 bases. The CDR3 nucleotides are TGTGCCAGCAGTGCCCTAGACCAAGAGACCCAGTACTTC. Amino acid sequence: CASSALDQETQYF.

This chain joins TRBV10-3 and TRBJ2-7; TRBD1 matches at 8 bases. Per the germline V gene, CDR1 is ENHRY and CDR2 is SYGVKD. This CDR3 has 15 residues. V shed 1 base and J 4 bases; nucleotides not matched to a gene: 6. The DNA of the CDR3 is TGTGCCATCAGTGAGTTGGGGACAGGTATTTACGAGCAGTACTTC. Its translation is CAISELGTGIYEQYF.

The CDR3 DNA sequence: TGTGCCAGCAGTTCGGGAGTGGAAAGGGAGGTTTTCACTAGCACAGATACGCAGTATTTT. It yields the protein CASSSGVEREVFTSTDTQYF. The V gene is TRBV27, the J gene TRBJ2-3; a weak D match, TRBD2 (6 bases). There are 20 residues in the CDR3. The germline CDR1 and CDR2 sequences are MNHEY and SMNVEV (reference sequence). V lost 4 bases, J lost 0 bases, and 26 bases lay in between.

This chain connects TRBV13 to TRBJ2-2, with 12 nucleotides matching TRBD2. Germline CDR1 reads PRHDT; CDR2 reads FYEKMQ (reference sequence). The CDR3 has 17 residues. V shed 5 bases, J shed 1 base, and the junction held 5 bases outside the gene matches. CDR3 DNA: TGTGCCAGCAGCCCGGGGACTAGCGGGTTGAACACCGGGGAGCTGTTTTTT. Its translation: CASSPGTSGLNTGELFF. The full variable domain, rest sourced from reference TRBV13 and TRBJ2-2, is AAGVIQSPRHLIKEKRETATLKCYPIPRHDTVYWYQQGPGQDPQFLISFYEKMQSDKGSIPDRFSAQQFSDYHSELNMSSLELGDSALYFCASSPGTSGLNTGELFFGEGSRLTVL.

V is TRBV5-6 and J is TRBJ2-1, with no clear D. The CDR3 is 16 residues long. Germline CDR1 reads SGHDT; CDR2 reads YYEEEE. With 1 base removed from V and 7 bases from J, the gap between germline ends came to 18 bases. The CDR3, as DNA: TGTGCCAGCAGCTTGTTCTTGAATGGGCTAACTAATGAGCAGTTCTTC. As protein: CASSLFLNGLTNEQFF.

This sequence joins TRBV29-1 and TRBJ2-2, with 7 bases fitting TRBD2. CDR1 and CDR2 from the germline V gene are SQVTM and ANQGSEA. After removal of 2 bases from V and 3 bases from J, the junction contained 6 bases not matched to a gene. The CDR3 loop spans 15 amino acids. CDR3 bases: TGCAGCGTTGAAATCCTTACTAGCGACACCGGGGAGCTGTTTTTT. It encodes CSVEILTSDTGELFF.

The chain has TRBV6-5 and TRBJ1-2; possibly TRBD1 for D (5 bases). CDR1 is MNHEY, CDR2 SVGAGI, per germline. This CDR3 contains 15 residues. Trimming pared 0 bases from V and 4 bases from J, leaving 12 bases between. The CDR3 sequence is CASSYSTGGGYGYTF. The CDR3 DNA follows: TGTGCCAGCAGTTACTCGACCGGGGGGGGCTATGGCTACACCTTC.

The J gene is TRBJ2-6, the V gene TRBV27; D is unresolved. Germline CDR1 and CDR2: MNHEY and SMNVEV (reference sequence). This CDR3 is built from 14 residues. The V end was cut by 2 bases, the J end by 5 bases, with 7 bases between. The CDR3 protein is CASSLGSWANVLTF. In DNA, the CDR3 is TGTGCCAGCAGTTTAGGTAGCTGGGCCAACGTCCTGACTTTC.

The V and J genes are TRBV7-2 and TRBJ1-1, with D unclear. The germline V gene encodes CDR1 SGHTA and CDR2 FQGNSA. The CDR3 contains 14 residues. Deletions cut 3 bases from V and 1 base from J, with 9 bases between. CDR3 residues: CASSFDTTNTEAFF. CDR3 nucleotides: TGTGCCAGCAGCTTCGACACAACGAACACTGAAGCTTTCTTT. Full variable domain (outside the CDR3, taken from reference TRBV7-2 and TRBJ1-1): GAGVSQSPSNKVTEKGKDVELRCDPISGHTALYWYRQSLGQGLEFLIYFQGNSAPDKSGLPSDRFSAERTGGSVSTLTIQRTQQEDSAVYLCASSFDTTNTEAFFGQGTRLTVV.